This TCR beta chain is drawn from a study of OX40 agonist ivuxolimab in advanced cancers. Here immunoSEQ multiplex PCR was the method, and the copy in TCRdb shows in-frame clones only, minus some. The sample yields approximately 26,000 clones, roughly 79% seen once. The germline V gene encodes CDR1 SGHDT and CDR2 YYEEEE. The CDR3 runs 14 residues. V was clipped by 3 bases and J by 5 bases, with 15 bases between them. Study-wide points: Among T cells, CD8+ cells averaged more expanded clones than CD4+ cells.

With regard to this clone: The antigen is unknown.

Sequencing used CD4+ or CD8+ T cells sorted from blood, obtained in a trial of the OX40 agonist ivuxolimab. The TCR comes from an adult with an advanced solid tumor such as melanoma, head and neck, liver or kidney cancer. The chain is built from TRBV5-6 and TRBJ2-7; D tentatively fits TRBD1 or TRBD2 (6 bases each). The CDR3 loop reads CASSWGAVLDEQYF. CDR3 DNA: TGTGCCAGCAGCTGGGGGGCGGTTCTCGACGAGCAGTACTTC.